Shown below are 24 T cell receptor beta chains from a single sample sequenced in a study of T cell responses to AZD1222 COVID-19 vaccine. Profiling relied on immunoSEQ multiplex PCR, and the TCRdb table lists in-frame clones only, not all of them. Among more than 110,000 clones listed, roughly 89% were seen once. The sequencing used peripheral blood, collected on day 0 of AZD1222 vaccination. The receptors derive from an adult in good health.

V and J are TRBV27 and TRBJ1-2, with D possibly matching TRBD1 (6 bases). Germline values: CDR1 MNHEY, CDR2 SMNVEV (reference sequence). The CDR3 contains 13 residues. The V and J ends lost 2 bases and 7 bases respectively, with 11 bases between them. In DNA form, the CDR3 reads TGTGCCAGCAGTTTACGGGGGCGCGGTGGCTACACCTTC. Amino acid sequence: CASSLRGRGGYTF.

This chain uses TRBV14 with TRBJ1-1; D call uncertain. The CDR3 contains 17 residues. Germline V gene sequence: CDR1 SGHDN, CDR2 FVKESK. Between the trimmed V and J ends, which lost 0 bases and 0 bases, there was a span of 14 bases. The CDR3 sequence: CASSQERHRSLNTEAFF. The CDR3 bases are TGTGCCAGCAGCCAAGAACGACATAGGAGTTTGAACACTGAAGCTTTCTTT.

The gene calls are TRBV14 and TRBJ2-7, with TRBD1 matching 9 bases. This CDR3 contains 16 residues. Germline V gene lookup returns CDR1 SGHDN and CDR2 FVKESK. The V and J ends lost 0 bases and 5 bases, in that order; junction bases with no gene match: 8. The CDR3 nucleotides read TGTGCCAGCAGCCAAGACCCCGGGACAGGGAGCCACGAGCAGTACTTC. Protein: CASSQDPGTGSHEQYF.

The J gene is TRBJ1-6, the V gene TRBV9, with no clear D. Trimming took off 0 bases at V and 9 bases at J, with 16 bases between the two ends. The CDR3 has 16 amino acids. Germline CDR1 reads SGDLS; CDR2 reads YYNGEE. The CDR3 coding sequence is TGTGCCAGCAGCGTAGTTTGGGGAGGTAAGGGTTCACCCCTCCACTTT. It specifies CASSVVWGGKGSPLHF. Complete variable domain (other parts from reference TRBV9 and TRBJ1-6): DSGVTQTPKHLITATGQRVTLRCSPRSGDLSVYWYQQSLDQGLQFLIQYYNGEERAKGNILERFSAQQFPDLHSELNLSSLELGDSALYFCASSVVWGGKGSPLHFGNGTRLTVT.

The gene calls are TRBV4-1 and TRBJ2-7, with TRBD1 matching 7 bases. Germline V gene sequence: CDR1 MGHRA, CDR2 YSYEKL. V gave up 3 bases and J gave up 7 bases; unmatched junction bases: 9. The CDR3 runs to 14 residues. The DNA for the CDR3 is TGCGCCAGCAGCCAGGGACAGAGGCCACGGGAGCAGTACTTC. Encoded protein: CASSQGQRPREQYF.

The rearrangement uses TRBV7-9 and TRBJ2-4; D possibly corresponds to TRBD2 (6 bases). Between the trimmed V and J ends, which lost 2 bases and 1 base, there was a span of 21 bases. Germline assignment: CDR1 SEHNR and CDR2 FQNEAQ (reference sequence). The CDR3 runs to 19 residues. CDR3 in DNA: TGTGCCAGCAGCTTAACCATTAGGAGGACGGGAGTGGCCAAAAACATTCAGTACTTC. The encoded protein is CASSLTIRRTGVAKNIQYF.

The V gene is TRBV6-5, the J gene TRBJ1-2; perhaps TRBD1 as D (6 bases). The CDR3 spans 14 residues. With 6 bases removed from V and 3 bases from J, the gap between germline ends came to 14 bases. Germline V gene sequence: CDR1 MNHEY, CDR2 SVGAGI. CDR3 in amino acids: CASRKGGGDYGYTF. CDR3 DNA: TGTGCCAGCAGAAAAGGGGGGGGCGACTATGGCTACACCTTC.

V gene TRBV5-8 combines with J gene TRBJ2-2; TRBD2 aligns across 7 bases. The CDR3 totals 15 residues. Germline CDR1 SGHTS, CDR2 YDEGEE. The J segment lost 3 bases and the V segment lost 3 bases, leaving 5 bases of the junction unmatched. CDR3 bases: TGTGCCAGCAGCTCGGGCGGGGGTTACACCGGGGAGCTGTTTTTT. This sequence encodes CASSSGGGYTGELFF.

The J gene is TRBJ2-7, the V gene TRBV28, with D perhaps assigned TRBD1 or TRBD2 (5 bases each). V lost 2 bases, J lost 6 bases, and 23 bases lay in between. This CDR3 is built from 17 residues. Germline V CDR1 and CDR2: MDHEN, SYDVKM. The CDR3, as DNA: TGTGCCAGCAGTTTAGTCGGGTTCTCCGGTACGAGGGGCGAGCAGTACTTC. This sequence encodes CASSLVGFSGTRGEQYF.

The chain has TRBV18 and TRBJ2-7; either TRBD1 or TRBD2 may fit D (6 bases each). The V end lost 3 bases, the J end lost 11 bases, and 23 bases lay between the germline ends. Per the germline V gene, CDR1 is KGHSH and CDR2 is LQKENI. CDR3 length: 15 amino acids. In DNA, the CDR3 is TGTGCCAGCTCACCGATACAAGGGCGGGACACCACTGAGTACTTC. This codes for CASSPIQGRDTTEYF.

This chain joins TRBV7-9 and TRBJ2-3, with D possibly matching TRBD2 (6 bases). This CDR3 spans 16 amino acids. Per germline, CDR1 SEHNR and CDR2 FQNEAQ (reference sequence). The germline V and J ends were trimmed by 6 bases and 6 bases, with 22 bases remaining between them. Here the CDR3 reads CASSYTGTQSRDTQYF. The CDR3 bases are TGTGCCAGCAGTTACACCGGGACTCAGAGCCGGGATACGCAGTATTTT. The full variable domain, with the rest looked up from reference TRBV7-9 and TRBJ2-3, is DTGVSQNPRHKITKRGQNVTFRCDPISEHNRLYWYRQTLGQGPEFLTYFQNEAQLEKSRLLSDRFSAERPKGSFSTLEIQRTEQGDSAMYLCASSYTGTQSRDTQYFGPGTRLTVL.

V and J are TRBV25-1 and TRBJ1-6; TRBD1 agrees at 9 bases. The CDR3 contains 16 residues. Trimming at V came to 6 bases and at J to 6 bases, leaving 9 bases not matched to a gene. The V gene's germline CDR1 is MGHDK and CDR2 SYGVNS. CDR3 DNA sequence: TGTGCCAGCAGCACGTCGCGGACAGGGGTTAATTCACCCCTCCACTTT. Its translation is CASSTSRTGVNSPLHF. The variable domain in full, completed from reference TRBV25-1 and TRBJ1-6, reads EADIYQTPRYLVIGTGKKITLECSQTMGHDKMYWYQQDPGMELHLIHYSYGVNSTEKGDLSSESTVSRIRTEHFPLTLESARPSHTSQYLCASSTSRTGVNSPLHFGNGTRLTVT.

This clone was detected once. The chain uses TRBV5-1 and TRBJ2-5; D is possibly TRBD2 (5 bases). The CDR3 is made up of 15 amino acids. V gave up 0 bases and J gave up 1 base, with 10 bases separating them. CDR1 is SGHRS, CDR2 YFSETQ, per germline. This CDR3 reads CASSLAAGSQETQYF. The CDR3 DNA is TGCGCCAGCAGCTTGGCTGCGGGTAGCCAAGAGACCCAGTACTTC. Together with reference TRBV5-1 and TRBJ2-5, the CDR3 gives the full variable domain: KAGVTQTPRYLIKTRGQQVTLSCSPISGHRSVSWYQQTPGQGLQFLFEYFSETQRNKGNFPGRFSGRQFSNSRSEMNVSTLELGDSALYLCASSLAAGSQETQYFGPGTRLLVL.

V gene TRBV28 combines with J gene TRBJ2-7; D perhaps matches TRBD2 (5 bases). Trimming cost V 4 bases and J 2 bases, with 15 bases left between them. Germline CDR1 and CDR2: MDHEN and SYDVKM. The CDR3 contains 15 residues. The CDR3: CASSYKGSRTYEQYF. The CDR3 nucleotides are TGTGCCAGCAGTTATAAAGGGAGTAGGACCTACGAGCAGTACTTC. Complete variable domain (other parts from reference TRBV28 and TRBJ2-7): DVKVTQSSRYLVKRTGEKVFLECVQDMDHENMFWYRQDPGLGLRLIYFSYDVKMKEKGDIPEGYSVSREKKERFSLILESASTNQTSMYLCASSYKGSRTYEQYFGPGTRLTVT.

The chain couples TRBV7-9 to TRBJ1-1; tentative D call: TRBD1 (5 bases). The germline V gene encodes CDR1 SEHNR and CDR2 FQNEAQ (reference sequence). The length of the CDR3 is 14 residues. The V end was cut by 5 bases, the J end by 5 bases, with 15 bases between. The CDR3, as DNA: TGTGCCAGCAGCCGCCGGGACCTGCGGACTGAAGCTTTCTTT. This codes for CASSRRDLRTEAFF.

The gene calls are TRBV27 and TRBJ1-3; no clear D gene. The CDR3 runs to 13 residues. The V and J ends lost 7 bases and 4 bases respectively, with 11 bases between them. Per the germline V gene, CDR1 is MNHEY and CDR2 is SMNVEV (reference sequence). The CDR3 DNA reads TGTGCCAGCACCCATAAGACAGGAAACACCATATATTTT. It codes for CASTHKTGNTIYF.

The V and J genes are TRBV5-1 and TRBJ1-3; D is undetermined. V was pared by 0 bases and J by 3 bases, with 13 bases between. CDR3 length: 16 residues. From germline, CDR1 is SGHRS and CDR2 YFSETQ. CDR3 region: CASSLVAGHSGNTIYF. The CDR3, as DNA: TGCGCCAGCAGCTTGGTAGCTGGGCACAGTGGAAACACCATATATTTT.

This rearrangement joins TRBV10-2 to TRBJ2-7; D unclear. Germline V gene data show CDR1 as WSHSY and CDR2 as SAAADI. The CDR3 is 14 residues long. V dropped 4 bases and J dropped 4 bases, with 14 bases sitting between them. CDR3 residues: CASSVLDEPYEQYF. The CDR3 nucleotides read TGCGCCAGCAGTGTCTTAGACGAGCCTTACGAGCAGTACTTC.

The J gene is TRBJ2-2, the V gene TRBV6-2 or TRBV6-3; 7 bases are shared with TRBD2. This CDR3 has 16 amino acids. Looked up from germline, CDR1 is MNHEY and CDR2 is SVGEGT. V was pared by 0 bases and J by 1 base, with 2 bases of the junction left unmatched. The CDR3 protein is CASSYSWGGNTGELFF. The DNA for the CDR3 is TGTGCCAGCAGTTACTCCTGGGGGGGGAACACCGGGGAGCTGTTTTTT.

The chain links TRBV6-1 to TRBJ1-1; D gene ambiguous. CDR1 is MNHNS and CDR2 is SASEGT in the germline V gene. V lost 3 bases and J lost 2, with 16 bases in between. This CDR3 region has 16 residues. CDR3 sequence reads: CASSDWISSENTEAFF. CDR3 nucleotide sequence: TGTGCCAGCAGTGATTGGATCTCCAGCGAAAACACTGAAGCTTTCTTT.

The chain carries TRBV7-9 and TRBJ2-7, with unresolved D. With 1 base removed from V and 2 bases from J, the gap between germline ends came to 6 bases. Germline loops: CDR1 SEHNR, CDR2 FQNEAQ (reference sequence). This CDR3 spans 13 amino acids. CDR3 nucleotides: TGTGCCAGCAGCTTAGGAGTTACCTACGAGCAGTACTTC. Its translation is CASSLGVTYEQYF. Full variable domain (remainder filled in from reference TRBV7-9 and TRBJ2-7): DTGVSQNPRHKITKRGQNVTFRCDPISEHNRLYWYRQTLGQGPEFLTYFQNEAQLEKSRLLSDRFSAERPKGSFSTLEIQRTEQGDSAMYLCASSLGVTYEQYFGPGTRLTVT.

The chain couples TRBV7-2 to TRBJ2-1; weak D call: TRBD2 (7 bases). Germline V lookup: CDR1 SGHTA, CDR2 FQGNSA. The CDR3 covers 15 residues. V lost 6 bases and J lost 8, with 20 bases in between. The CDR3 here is CASRGGPGTFDEQFF. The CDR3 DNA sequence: TGTGCCAGCAGGGGGGGGCCCGGAACCTTTGATGAGCAGTTCTTC.

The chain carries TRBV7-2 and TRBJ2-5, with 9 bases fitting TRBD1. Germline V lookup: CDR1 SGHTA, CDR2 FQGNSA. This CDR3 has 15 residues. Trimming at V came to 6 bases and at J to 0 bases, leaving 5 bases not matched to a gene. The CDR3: CASSRRTGDQETQYF. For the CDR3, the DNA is TGTGCCAGCAGTCGACGGACAGGGGACCAAGAGACCCAGTACTTC.

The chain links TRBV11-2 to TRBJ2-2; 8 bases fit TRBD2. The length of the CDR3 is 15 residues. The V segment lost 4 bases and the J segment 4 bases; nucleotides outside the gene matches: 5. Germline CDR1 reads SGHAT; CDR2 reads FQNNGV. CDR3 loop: CASSSGGARTGELFF. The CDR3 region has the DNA TGTGCCAGCAGCTCGGGGGGGGCGCGCACCGGGGAGCTGTTTTTT.